The rows below give T cell receptor beta chains drawn from one sample of a study of CD8 T cells in ankylosing spondylitis. TCRdb reanalysed the 5' RACE reads using MiXCR and keeps one entry per CDR3 protein. This table has 150,000 to 200,000 distinct CDR3 sequences, approximately 13% appearing once. Specimen: blood, either unsorted or a sorted T cell fraction (not recorded which). These receptors all stem from a female donor with ankylosing spondylitis or in good health (not recorded which). The CDR3 runs from the conserved cysteine through the conserved F or W. A D gene is named only where the DNA matches it firmly. Some rows mark clone size as missing; the rest say once, few, many or name a class of expanded clone.

d_gene	abundance	v_gene	j_gene	CDR3nt	CDR3aa
NA	many	TRBV28	TRBJ2-7	TGTGCCAGCAGTTTTATCGCGGTTCCCTACGAGCAGTACTTC	CASSFIAVPYEQYF
NA	many	TRBV20-1	TRBJ2-4	TGCAGTGCCCGGGAGGGGGCAGCCAAAAACATTCAGTACTTC	CSAREGAAKNIQYF
NA	NA	TRBV6-1	TRBJ2-1	TGTGCCAGCAGTGAATCGGGGCAGGACAATGAGCAGTTCTTC	CASSESGQDNEQFF
NA	many	TRBV2	TRBJ2-1	TGTGCCAGCAGCCCCGACTCCCAGATCTACAATGAGCAGTTCTTC	CASSPDSQIYNEQFF
TRBD1	many	TRBV5-1	TRBJ2-1	TGCGCCAGCAGCTTGACAGGGGGTGAGCAGTTCTTC	CASSLTGGEQFF
TRBD2	few	TRBV7-9	TRBJ2-1	TGTGCCAGCAGCCCACCGGGGGGGGCTGGGGAGCAGTTCTTC	CASSPPGGAGEQFF
TRBD1	few	TRBV11-3	TRBJ2-1	TGTGCCAGCACCATCGGACAGGGGACCTACAATGAGCAGTTCTTC	CASTIGQGTYNEQFF
NA	many	TRBV20-1	TRBJ2-1	TGCAGTGCACTAGCTTATGAGCAGTTCTTC	CSALAYEQFF
NA	many	TRBV19	TRBJ2-4	TGTGCCACCCGACAGGCGGGGGACATTCAGTACTTC	CATRQAGDIQYF
NA	many	TRBV6-5	TRBJ1-6	TGTGCCAGCAGTTACAGGCAGGTCGGCTCACCCCTCCACTTT	CASSYRQVGSPLHF
NA	NA	TRBV4-3	TRBJ2-1	TGCGCCAGCAGCCATCAGGGGAATGAGCAGTTCTTC	CASSHQGNEQFF
TRBD1	few	TRBV5-1	TRBJ1-1	TGCGCCAGCAGCTGGAAGGGGGCGAGGAACACTGAAGCTTTCTTT	CASSWKGARNTEAFF
TRBD2	NA	TRBV20-1	TRBJ2-7	TGCTGTGCCAAGGGACTAGCGGGAGGGACCTCTTACTACGAGCAGTACTTC	CCAKGLAGGTSYYEQYF
NA	few	TRBV5-1	TRBJ2-1	TGCGCCAGCAGCGACGGGGGCCCTGTATATGAGCAGTTCTTC	CASSDGGPVYEQFF
TRBD1	many	TRBV5-6	TRBJ1-2	TGTGCCAGCAGTCTCCCCGGCGACGACAGGGGGCTTGATGGCTACACCTTC	CASSLPGDDRGLDGYTF
NA	many	TRBV5-1	TRBJ2-1	TGCGCCAGCAGATCCCAAGGGGGATCCTACAATGAGCAGTTCTTC	CASRSQGGSYNEQFF
NA	NA	TRBV5-1	TRBJ1-1	TGCGCCAGCAGCTTTTTCGGGGGACGGAACACTGAAGCTTTCTTT	CASSFFGGRNTEAFF
NA	many	TRBV7-8	TRBJ1-1	TGTGCCAGCAGCTTAGCCTGGACAGCGGGGAACACTGAAGCTTTCTTT	CASSLAWTAGNTEAFF
TRBD2	few	TRBV5-4	TRBJ2-3	TGTGCCAGCAGCTCATACGGGCTAGCGGGGAATTTAGATACGCAGTATTTT	CASSSYGLAGNLDTQYF
NA	many	TRBV12-3/TRBV12-4	TRBJ2-7	TGTGCCAGCAGTTTAGATACCGGGATGAGATACGAGCAGTACTTC	CASSLDTGMRYEQYF
NA	many	TRBV12-3/TRBV12-4	TRBJ2-3	TGTGCCAGCAGTTTGGATCGTGTTGCAGATACGCAGTATTTT	CASSLDRVADTQYF
NA	few	TRBV2	TRBJ2-1	TGTGCCCGCAGAGATTACAATGAGCAGTTCTTC	CARRDYNEQFF
NA	NA	TRBV7-2	TRBJ1-6	TGTGCCAGCAGCGGACGACAGGTGAATAATTCACCCCTCCACTTT	CASSGRQVNNSPLHF
NA	many	TRBV11-3	TRBJ2-3	TGTGCCAGCAGCCAACGGGACTCCCGAGCTAGCACAGATACGCAGTATTTT	CASSQRDSRASTDTQYF
TRBD1	many	TRBV4-3	TRBJ1-5	TGCGCCAGCAGCCCGGGACAGGGCAATCAGCCCCAGCATTTT	CASSPGQGNQPQHF
TRBD1	many	TRBV4-3	TRBJ2-3	TGCGCCAGCAGCCAAGTTCCGGGACAGGGTTCAGATACGCAGTATTTT	CASSQVPGQGSDTQYF
TRBD2	many	TRBV5-1	TRBJ2-1	TGCGCCAGCAGCTTACTAGCGGGGCAAAATGAGCAGTTCTTC	CASSLLAGQNEQFF
NA	many	TRBV20-1	TRBJ2-1	TGCAGTGCTAGAGATTCCCAGCGGGTTTCCTACAATGAGCAGTTCTTC	CSARDSQRVSYNEQFF
NA	few	TRBV27	TRBJ1-1	TGTGCCAGCAGTTTATCGAACGGGGATGAAGCTTTCTTT	CASSLSNGDEAFF
NA	many	TRBV5-1	TRBJ2-2	TGCGCCAGCAGCCGTGGGACTCCCAACACCGGGGAGCTGTTTTTT	CASSRGTPNTGELFF
NA	many	TRBV27	TRBJ1-1	TGTGCAACCAGGGGCCTCCTGAACACTGAAGCTTTCTTT	CATRGLLNTEAFF
TRBD2	many	TRBV5-1	TRBJ2-2	TGCGCCAGCAGCTTAGCTCCTAGCGGGAGCCTTAACACCGGGGAGCTGTTTTTT	CASSLAPSGSLNTGELFF
NA	many	TRBV12-3/TRBV12-4	TRBJ1-2	TGTGCCAGCAGGCCAACCGTAGGTCTCGCGGGGGGCTACACCTTC	CASRPTVGLAGGYTF
NA	few	TRBV2	TRBJ1-5	TGTGCCAGCAAAGGGGGTGAATATCAGCCCCAGCATTTT	CASKGGEYQPQHF
TRBD1	NA	TRBV7-2	TRBJ1-6	TGTGCCAGCAGCTTACAGGGGGCGCGGTCACCCCTCCACTTT	CASSLQGARSPLHF
NA	NA	TRBV6-2/TRBV6-3	TRBJ1-5	TGTGCCAGCAGTATAACAAGACTGGGCAATCAGCCCCAGCATTTT	CASSITRLGNQPQHF
NA	NA	TRBV20-1	TRBJ2-7	TGCAGTGCTAGCTCCAGACTAACCTCCTCCTACGAGCAGTACTTC	CSASSRLTSSYEQYF
NA	NA	TRBV29-1	TRBJ1-1	TGCAGCGTTGAAGATGGCCCTCCTGAAGCTTTCTTT	CSVEDGPPEAFF
TRBD1	many	TRBV28	TRBJ2-1	TGTGCCAGCACTGAGACAGGGTACAGGTCCTACAATGAGCAGTTCTTC	CASTETGYRSYNEQFF
TRBD2	many	TRBV7-6	TRBJ2-1	TGTGCCAGCAGCATGGGACTAGCGGGAGGAATCTACAATGAGCAGTTCTTC	CASSMGLAGGIYNEQFF
NA	many	TRBV27	TRBJ2-1	TGTGCCAGCAGTAAGGAACAAGGGAATGAGCAGTTCTTC	CASSKEQGNEQFF